The rows below give T cell receptor beta chains drawn from one sample of a study of beta chain features in type 1 diabetes. Method: immunoSEQ multiplex PCR; TCRdb's copy keeps in-frame clones and lacks some. The repertoire holds more than 300,000 clones, with approximately 8.2% as singletons. The material sequenced was central memory CD4+ T cells from blood. The receptors originated from a woman aged 18-35 years in good health. Both conserved end residues are part of each CDR3.

v_call	j_call	cdr3_aa
TRBV28	TRBJ2-3	CASSFPPNSYTQYF
TRBV27	TRBJ1-5	CASRTGTGERPQHF
TRBV4-1	TRBJ1-2	CASSYDGSYGYTF
TRBV7-9	TRBJ2-1	CASTQRGGRYNEQFF
TRBV10-3	TRBJ1-1	CAISESGDGNTEAFF
TRBV6-4	TRBJ1-1	CASRRTADTEAFF
TRBV4-2	TRBJ2-7	CASSFRQGHEQYF
TRBV5-1	TRBJ2-3	CASAGGQGSDTQYF
TRBV6-5	TRBJ2-1	CASSYHRRAGADEQFF
TRBV4-2	TRBJ2-6	CASSLEAGGRPGANVLTF
TRBV15	TRBJ2-1	CATSIRSGYGSYNEQFF
TRBV18	TRBJ1-1	CASSLVTGSENTEAFF
TRBV2	TRBJ2-1	CASFGNNEQFF
TRBV28	TRBJ1-2	CASSKMNYGYTF
TRBV4-1	TRBJ2-7	CASSRQGGYEQYF
TRBV15	TRBJ1-4	CATSRDSTRLQLFF
TRBV4-1	TRBJ2-7	CASSQVGSSYEQYF
TRBV28	TRBJ1-1	CASSPPGQGITEAFF
TRBV13	TRBJ2-7	CASSLSGSHYEQYF
TRBV28	TRBJ2-7	CASSSMIYEQYF
TRBV29-1	TRBJ2-1	CSARQGQAYNEQFF
TRBV6-5	TRBJ1-1	CASSYAGLEAFF
TRBV29-1	TRBJ1-3	CSAGQGASGNTIYF
TRBV6-5	TRBJ1-1	CASSDFDTEAFF
TRBV4-1	TRBJ2-7	CASSQELQGYEQYF
TRBV2	TRBJ2-3	CASSESRTGAQYF
TRBV5-1	TRBJ1-5	CASSSGDSPYQPQHF
TRBV2	TRBJ2-7	CASSESSWLIEQYF
TRBV5-4	TRBJ2-3	CASSVTSGRAVTQYF
TRBV6-1	TRBJ1-5	CASSVPPRVVGQPQHF
TRBV6-6	TRBJ2-1	CASGKGGLAGAYEQFF
TRBV20-1	TRBJ2-3	CSVQGVHTQYF
TRBV6-4	TRBJ2-7	CASSVKQKREVFSYEQYF
TRBV4-1	TRBJ2-7	CASSQEGAAGGNEQYF
TRBV4-2	TRBJ1-4	CASSSLPGQAEKLFF
TRBV7-6	TRBJ2-5	CASSLGQGFETQYF
TRBV5-4	TRBJ1-2	CASSLRGAFGYTF
TRBV21-1	TRBJ2-5	CASPRDRRGWWQETQYF
TRBV7-9	TRBJ1-1	CASNWGAGTEAFF
TRBV4-1	TRBJ2-2	CASSRVGNTGELFF
TRBV7-9	TRBJ1-1	CASSTKGPTEAFF
TRBV11-2	TRBJ1-1	CASSFDTEAFF
TRBV6-6	TRBJ1-5	CASRGDSELGPQHF
TRBV5-1	TRBJ2-3	CASSLIQGTQYF
TRBV9	TRBJ1-5	CASSGDSYQPQHF
TRBV18	TRBJ2-4	CASSPAVGFSKNIQYF
TRBV15	TRBJ2-7	CATSRGEGSSYEQYF
TRBV15	TRBJ2-5	CATSRDYQETQYF
TRBV2	TRBJ1-1	CASQGEGTEAFF
TRBV7-2	TRBJ2-2	CASSLSGRVSGELFF
TRBV4-3	TRBJ2-1	CASSQALAGYNEQFF
TRBV7-9	TRBJ2-1	CASSLGGTSGMVEQFF
TRBV28	TRBJ1-1	CASSLSTEAFF
TRBV27	TRBJ2-5	CASSLSRSRLETQYF
TRBV4-3	TRBJ2-3	CASSQSITKDTQYF